Ten or more counts support the clone carrying this TCR beta chain. Its specificity is not known. V shed 3 bases and J shed 3 bases, with 12 bases lying between them. The CDR3 has 14 amino acids. CDR1 SGHVS and CDR2 FQNEAQ come from the germline V gene. This sample was included in a study of T cell repertoires in cytomegalovirus infection. For the study at large: Public TCR beta signatures marked donors with CMV infection and the matching HLA.

TCRdb called the reads again in MiXCR, with one record for every CDR3 protein. The profile shows some 400,000 distinct CDR3 sequences, roughly 30% of them singletons. The study, taken as a whole, reports: CMV-specific TCR beta clonotypes restricted by HLA-C were the ones dominating the ex vivo response. The cumulative frequency of public TCR beta families identified carriers of CMV plus the relevant HLA.

The sequenced sample consisted of PBMCs. The source is a human donor in good health (CMV status not recorded). Some clones in this sample may be carry-over from other donors' samples. This chain links TRBV7-8 with TRBJ2-7; D ambiguous. The CDR3 loop reads CASSFRATFYEQYF. The CDR3 region has the DNA TGTGCCAGCAGCTTTAGGGCTACCTTCTACGAGCAGTACTTC. The complete variable domain, with remaining parts taken from reference TRBV7-8 and TRBJ2-7, reads GAGVSQSPRYKVAKRGQDVALRCDPISGHVSLFWYQQALGQGPEFLTYFQNEAQLDKSGLPSDRFFAERPEGSVSTLKIQRTQQEDSAVYLCASSFRATFYEQYFGPGTRLTVT.